The 4 T cell receptor beta chains given below trace back to one sample, sequenced in a study of blood T cells in healthy people across ages. Through a sample-barcoded 5' primer and a J-beta primer mix, a second PCR was run for roughly 6 to 12 cycles. Each CDR3 protein gets one entry after TCRdb re-called the 5' RACE reads with MiXCR. The table has about 1.7 million distinct CDR3 sequences, approximately 30% seen once. Source material: blood. The receptor set was obtained from a woman aged 25 to 39 in good health.

The table lists this clonotype with a few counts. This sequence joins TRBV7-2 and TRBJ2-3; perhaps TRBD2 as D (5 bases). CDR1 is SGHTA and CDR2 is FQGNSA in the germline V gene. V lost 2 bases, J lost 5 bases, and 17 bases lay in between. CDR3 length equals 16 residues. The CDR3 bases are TGTGCCAGCAGCTTATTCCTCCCAGGCGCGGGAGATACGCAGTATTTT. This gives the protein CASSLFLPGAGDTQYF.

V usage is TRBV6-2 or TRBV6-3 and J usage is TRBJ2-1; D possibly corresponds to TRBD2 (6 bases). The CDR3 loop spans 15 amino acids. Germline-derived CDR1 and CDR2 are MNHEY and SVGEGT. The V end lost 0 bases, the J end lost 8 bases, and 14 bases lay between the germline ends. The chain's CDR3 is CASSYSVTRGDEQFF. The CDR3 DNA follows: TGTGCCAGCAGTTACTCCGTGACTAGAGGCGATGAGCAGTTCTTC.

The chain joins TRBV9 to TRBJ1-2, with D hard to call. The CDR3 length is 13 residues. V lost 6 bases to trimming and J lost 5 bases, with 14 bases between them. In germline, CDR1 is SGDLS, CDR2 YYNGEE. CDR3 protein: CASTTPNRYGYTF. CDR3 in DNA: TGTGCCAGCACCACCCCAAACCGGTATGGCTACACCTTC.

The chain carries TRBV28 and TRBJ1-5, with D perhaps TRBD1 (6 bases). This CDR3 spans 14 amino acids. CDR1 and CDR2 from the germline V gene are MDHEN and SYDVKM. Trimming stripped 6 bases from V and 7 bases from J, with 16 bases between. Written as DNA, the CDR3 is TGTGCCAGCAGGACCCAGGGGACCGTCCAGCCCCAGCATTTT. Translated, it gives CASRTQGTVQPQHF.